This T cell receptor beta chain was recovered during a study of shared T cell receptors in the human thymus. The V gene end was trimmed by 5 bases and the J gene end by 2 bases; junction bases not matched to a gene: 4. CDR1 and CDR2 (germline): SGHDT, YYEEEE. The CDR3 has 14 residues. The repertoire was sequenced with immunoSEQ multiplex PCR; TCRdb's copy has only in-frame clones and lacks some. The sample has 650,000 to 950,000 clones, 80% to 90% seen once. These data were also reused for a study on human thymus T cells. This second study says: The donor group consisted of healthy Finnish infants who were having corrective surgery for congenital heart defects. Resections obtained during corrective heart surgery supplied the thymus tissue. Blood and thymic repertoires both appeared biased in V and J gene usage. Unrelated people showed highly overlapping thymic repertoires, related research reported.

The chain employs TRBV5-6 and TRBJ1-3; 7 positions agree with TRBD1. This TCR derives from a girl in the first two years of life with a congenital heart defect. Input material: thymocytes. This CDR3 reads CASRLTGTGNTIYF. The CDR3 DNA reads as TGTGCCAGCAGACTGACAGGGACTGGAAACACCATATATTTT. Full variable domain (rest looked up from reference TRBV5-6 and TRBJ1-3): DAGVTQSPTHLIKTRGQQVTLRCSPKSGHDTVSWYQQALGQGPQFIFQYYEEEERQRGNFPDRFSGHQFPNYSSELNVNALLLGDSALYLCASRLTGTGNTIYFGEGSWLTVV.